Below are 31 T cell receptor beta chains sequenced from a single sample in a study of shared clonotypes between healthy human individuals. TCRdb's table, derived via immunoSEQ multiplex PCR, lists solely in-frame clones and lacks some. Found here are about 1.5 million clones, approximately 98% of them singletons; the top ten hold roughly 0.4%. The sequenced sample consisted of naive CD4+ T cells sorted from blood. The subset denotes: CD45RA+ positively selected. The receptors come from a man aged 25-45 years in good health.

The chain joins TRBV29-1 to TRBJ2-2; D gene uncertain. Trimming stripped 3 bases from V and 4 bases from J, with 6 bases between. CDR1 and CDR2 from the germline V gene are SQVTM and ANQGSEA. CDR3 length equals 12 residues. DNA for the CDR3: TGCAGCGTTGACGAGGCCACCGGGGAGCTGTTTTTT. It codes for CSVDEATGELFF.

CDR3 in DNA: TGTGCCAGCAGCGGCCACTCGGGACTAGCGGGAGTCGTCCCCTACGAGCAGTACTTC. This encodes CASSGHSGLAGVVPYEQYF. The rearrangement uses TRBV28 and TRBJ2-7, with 14 bases lining up with TRBD2. Germline loops: CDR1 MDHEN, CDR2 SYDVKM. The V segment lost 6 bases and the J segment 2 bases; nucleotides outside the gene matches: 15. The CDR3 has 19 amino acids.

The chain carries TRBV5-1 and TRBJ1-3; 11 bases fit TRBD1. This CDR3 comprises 16 residues. Germline V CDR1 and CDR2: SGHRS, YFSETQ. V lost 2 bases and J lost 2; bases outside the gene matches: 3. CDR3 residues: CASSFAGQGAGNTIYF. CDR3 in DNA: TGCGCCAGCAGCTTTGCGGGACAGGGGGCTGGAAACACCATATATTTT.

The table lists this clone with a count of one. CDR3: CASTNVGAKNIQYF. The CDR3 nucleotides are TGTGCCAGCACCAACGTGGGGGCCAAAAACATTCAGTACTTC. The genes are TRBV6-5 and TRBJ2-4; no clear D gene. The CDR3 totals 14 residues. Looked up from germline, CDR1 is MNHEY and CDR2 is SVGAGI. V lost 7 bases and J 1 base, leaving 11 bases between the germline ends.

In nucleotides, the CDR3 is TGTGCCAGCAGTTACCGGCGGGAGGGCCGCGGGACCCAGTACTTC. This sequence encodes CASSYRREGRGTQYF. This chain connects TRBV6-5 to TRBJ2-5, with 9 bases lining up with TRBD2. The CDR3 extends over 15 amino acids. CDR1 MNHEY and CDR2 SVGAGI come from the germline V gene. The ends lost 2 bases at V and 7 bases at J; junction bases unmatched: 8.

The V and J genes are TRBV6-5 and TRBJ1-2; D is possibly TRBD1 (5 bases). Germline CDR1 is MNHEY and CDR2 is SVGAGI. Trimming left V 6 bases short and J 8 bases short, with 13 bases between. The CDR3 totals 12 residues. DNA for the CDR3: TGTGCCAGCAGCCCAGGGTCGCGCGGCTACACCTTC. This encodes CASSPGSRGYTF.

The chain employs TRBV6-5 and TRBJ2-7; the match to TRBD1 covers 10 bases. CDR1 is MNHEY and CDR2 is SVGAGI in the germline V gene. This CDR3 has 15 residues. The trim removed 6 bases at V and 2 bases at J, leaving 7 bases unmatched. This CDR3 reads CASRPDRGPTYEQYF. CDR3 nucleotides: TGTGCCAGCAGACCTGACAGGGGGCCCACCTACGAGCAGTACTTC.

The chain uses TRBV7-6 and TRBJ2-7; 9 bases fit TRBD1. The CDR3 is 15 amino acids. J was trimmed by 3 bases and V by 5 bases; bases with no gene match: 8. Germline V gene lookup returns CDR1 SGHVS and CDR2 FNYEAQ. CDR3 DNA sequence: TGTGCCAGCAGCCTCGCCGGGACAGGGAACTACGAGCAGTACTTC. Amino acids: CASSLAGTGNYEQYF.

The chain joins TRBV2 to TRBJ2-2; D gene uncertain. V gave up 6 bases and J gave up 5 bases, with 10 bases separating them. The germline CDR1 and CDR2 sequences are SNHLY and FYNNEI. The CDR3 is 13 amino acids. The CDR3: CASRFIGTGELFF. The DNA of the CDR3 is TGTGCCAGCAGGTTCATAGGGACCGGGGAGCTGTTTTTT.

This chain joins TRBV15 and TRBJ1-5; the D is unclear. The V end lost 2 bases, the J end lost 0 bases, and 14 bases lay between the germline ends. The CDR3 has 17 amino acids. The V gene's germline CDR1 is LNHNV and CDR2 YYDKDF (reference sequence). The CDR3 DNA reads as TGTGCCACCAGCAGATCCGCTCGCGGGCTTAGCAATCAGCCCCAGCATTTT. Translated: CATSRSARGLSNQPQHF.

The chain has TRBV9 and TRBJ2-3; 8 nucleotides align to TRBD1. The CDR3 spans 15 residues. The V and J ends lost 0 bases and 4 bases, in that order; junction bases with no gene match: 4. CDR1 and CDR2 from the germline V gene are SGDLS and YYNGEE. The CDR3 DNA sequence: TGTGCCAGCAGCGTAGGGCGACAGGGGTCAGATACGCAGTATTTT. Translation: CASSVGRQGSDTQYF.

V is TRBV7-2 and J is TRBJ2-5, with 10 bases that match TRBD1. There are 15 residues in the CDR3. Germline V lookup: CDR1 SGHTA, CDR2 FQGNSA. V lost 5 bases, J lost 5 bases, and 8 bases stayed unmatched. Written as DNA, the CDR3 is TGTGCCAGCAGCCCATGGACAGGGGGGGGTGAGACCCAGTACTTC. Amino acid sequence: CASSPWTGGGETQYF.

The chain has TRBV7-7 and TRBJ2-7; unclear D gene. This CDR3 has 13 residues. Trimming left V 5 bases short and J 3 bases short, with 11 bases between. From germline, CDR1 is SSHAT and CDR2 FNYEAQ (reference sequence). This chain's CDR3 is CASSRTVNYEQYF. The CDR3 region has the DNA TGTGCCAGCAGCAGAACAGTTAACTACGAGCAGTACTTC.

The J gene is TRBJ1-2, the V gene TRBV7-9; no firm D call. The CDR3 runs to 13 residues. CDR1 and CDR2 (germline): SEHNR, FQNEAQ (reference sequence). Trimming pared 0 bases from V and 4 bases from J, leaving 6 bases between. CDR3 residues: CASSLAPIYGYTF. The CDR3 coding sequence is TGTGCCAGCAGCTTAGCCCCAATCTATGGCTACACCTTC.

V usage is TRBV2 and J usage is TRBJ1-1; 8 nucleotides match TRBD1. V lost 6 bases, J lost 1 base, and 7 bases stayed unmatched. Germline V gene lookup returns CDR1 SNHLY and CDR2 FYNNEI. The CDR3 totals 15 residues. The CDR3 sequence is CASRIWGQENTEAFF. As DNA, the CDR3 is TGTGCCAGCAGGATTTGGGGACAGGAGAACACTGAAGCTTTCTTT.

In the case of this clone: The same CDR3 arises from other DNA sequences in this sample as well. The J gene is TRBJ2-7, the V gene TRBV21-1. TRBV21-1 is recorded as a pseudogene. The CDR3 contains 11 residues. The CDR3 reads CASSKGYEQYF. The CDR3 DNA sequence: TGTGCCAGCAGCAAAGGATACGAGCAGTACTTC.

The gene calls are TRBV28 and TRBJ2-1, with D uncertain. Germline V gene lookup returns CDR1 MDHEN and CDR2 SYDVKM. The germline V and J ends were trimmed by 10 bases and 5 bases, with 6 bases remaining between them. The CDR3 extends over 10 amino acids. This CDR3 reads CATGDNEQFF. CDR3 DNA sequence: TGTGCCACCGGTGACAATGAGCAGTTCTTC.

With respect to this clone: Other DNA sequences in the same sample also yield this CDR3. The chain combines TRBV28 with TRBJ2-5, with 8 bases identical to TRBD1. This CDR3 is 13 amino acids long. Germline V CDR1 and CDR2: MDHEN, SYDVKM. The V and J ends lost 6 bases and 5 bases, in that order; junction bases with no gene match: 5. CDR3 in amino acids: CASSRQGRETQYF. The CDR3 DNA reads TGTGCCAGCAGCAGACAGGGGCGCGAGACCCAGTACTTC. Filled out from reference TRBV28 and TRBJ2-5, the complete variable domain reads DVKVTQSSRYLVKRTGEKVFLECVQDMDHENMFWYRQDPGLGLRLIYFSYDVKMKEKGDIPEGYSVSREKKERFSLILESASTNQTSMYLCASSRQGRETQYFGPGTRLLVL.

This clone was observed a single time. V gene TRBV4-3 combines with J gene TRBJ2-1; possible D gene TRBD2, 7 bases. The CDR3 covers 16 residues. CDR1 LGHNA and CDR2 YSLEER come from the germline V gene. Trimming cost V 0 bases and J 2 bases, with 11 bases left between them. DNA for the CDR3: TGCGCCAGCAGCCAAGATAGGGGGAGGGCCTACAATGAGCAGTTCTTC. Protein: CASSQDRGRAYNEQFF.

This clone was detected only once. This chain connects TRBV21-1 to TRBJ2-5; no DNA check was done on the table's D call, TRBD1. TRBV21-1 represents a pseudogene. The length of the CDR3 is 15 residues. Here the CDR3 reads CASEMEQPVEQTQYF. The CDR3 DNA sequence: TGTGCCAGTGAAATGGAACAGCCGGTTGAGCAGACCCAGTACTTC.

The chain has TRBV30 and TRBJ2-3; 7 bases map to TRBD1. The length of the CDR3 is 18 residues. Trimming removed 4 bases from V and 4 bases from J; junction bases left unmatched: 20. Germline V gives CDR1 GTSNPN, CDR2 SVGIG (reference sequence). The DNA of the CDR3 is TGTGCCTGGAACACTTGTTTGGGCAGGGGGAGTGTCTCAGATACGCAGTATTTT. Its translation: CAWNTCLGRGSVSDTQYF.

In DNA form, the CDR3 reads TGTGCCAGCACCGTCGACAGGGATCTTGGCGAGCAGTACTTC. Its translation is CASTVDRDLGEQYF. The chain recombines TRBV11-2 with TRBJ2-7, with 7 nucleotides matching TRBD1. With V trimmed by 7 bases and J by 6 bases, 12 bases remained unmatched. Germline V CDR1 and CDR2: SGHAT, FQNNGV. The CDR3 runs 14 residues.

Comments on this clone: This sample also contains other DNA sequences that code for the same CDR3. This chain links TRBV28 with TRBJ1-2, with D perhaps TRBD1 (5 bases). This CDR3 is built from 15 residues. The germline gives CDR1 MDHEN, CDR2 SYDVKM. V gave up 5 bases and J gave up 4 bases, with 17 bases separating them. The CDR3 DNA follows: TGTGCCAGCAGTAGTGGGACGGGGGGTTTCTATGGCTACACCTTC. This codes for CASSSGTGGFYGYTF.

This clone was detected once. Other DNA sequences from this sample encode an identical CDR3 as well. The V call is TRBV2, the J call TRBJ2-7, with D tentatively TRBD1 or TRBD2 (5 bases each). CDR3 length equals 11 residues. V shed 6 bases and J shed 4 bases, with 7 bases lying between them. CDR1 SNHLY and CDR2 FYNNEI come from the germline V gene. CDR3 amino acids: CASSGTYEQYF. The CDR3 DNA follows: TGTGCCAGCAGCGGGACGTACGAGCAGTACTTC.

About this clone: At one of its ends the junction is not consistent with the germline gene, which may arise from a read error. The chain uses TRBV7-7 and TRBJ2-7; D perhaps matches TRBD2 (5 bases). The CDR3 loop spans 14 amino acids. Germline CDR1 SSHAT, CDR2 FNYEAQ (reference sequence). DNA for the CDR3: TGTGCTAGCAGCCGGGGTGTGACTTCCTACGAGCAGTACTTC. It is translated as CASSRGVTSYEQYF. The whole variable domain, remainder taken from reference TRBV7-7 and TRBJ2-7, is GAGVSQSPRYKVTKRGQDVTLRCDPISSHATLYWYQQALGQGPEFLTYFNYEAQPDKSGLPSDRFSAERPEGSISTLTIQRTEQRDSAMYRCASSRGVTSYEQYFGPGTRLTVT.

This chain joins TRBV5-4 and TRBJ2-1, with D perhaps matching TRBD2 (5 bases). Germline assignment: CDR1 SGHNT and CDR2 YYREEE (reference sequence). The V end lost 0 bases, the J end lost 8 bases, and 6 bases lay between the germline ends. The CDR3 is 12 residues long. The CDR3 here is CASSLGGYEQFF. As DNA, the CDR3 is TGTGCCAGCAGCTTGGGAGGGTATGAGCAGTTCTTC.

The rearrangement links TRBV6-6 to TRBJ2-7; D uncertain. The germline gives CDR1 MNHNY, CDR2 SVGAGI (reference sequence). Trimming shortened V by 4 bases and J by 4 bases, and 11 bases separated the two germline ends. CDR3 length: 13 amino acids. The CDR3 loop is CASSSARDYEQYF. The CDR3 DNA sequence: TGTGCCAGCAGTTCGGCGCGTGATTACGAGCAGTACTTC.

The rearrangement uses TRBV19 and TRBJ2-2; the D is unclear. Per germline, CDR1 LNHDA and CDR2 SQIVND (reference sequence). This CDR3 is built from 11 residues. The V gene lost 7 bases and the J gene lost 6 bases, with 6 bases spanning the gap. Here the CDR3 DNA reads TGTGCCAGTACCGAGGCCGGGGAGCTGTTTTTT. Its protein product is CASTEAGELFF.

Concerning this clone itself: This specimen includes other DNA sequences encoding the same CDR3. The CDR3 coding sequence is TGTGCCAGCAGCTTAGTGGGGGGGGGCACAGATACGCAGTATTTT. It codes for CASSLVGGGTDTQYF. The chain joins TRBV7-6 to TRBJ2-3; TRBD2 matches at 7 bases. Germline V gene lookup returns CDR1 SGHVS and CDR2 FNYEAQ. The CDR3 totals 15 residues. V lost 1 base, J lost 1 base, and 2 bases stayed unmatched. Using reference TRBV7-6 and TRBJ2-3 for the parts outside the CDR3, the full variable domain is GAGVSQSPRYKVTKRGQDVALRCDPISGHVSLYWYRQALGQGPEFLTYFNYEAQQDKSGLPNDRFSAERPEGSISTLTIQRTEQRDSAMYRCASSLVGGGTDTQYFGPGTRLTVL.

This chain uses TRBV5-4 with TRBJ2-1; 8 bases agree with TRBD2. With V trimmed by 4 bases and J by 12 bases, 12 bases remained unmatched. Germline V gene lookup returns CDR1 SGHNT and CDR2 YYREEE (reference sequence). CDR3 length: 14 amino acids. This chain's CDR3 is CASSPPRAGGPQFF. DNA of the CDR3: TGTGCCAGCAGCCCCCCCCGGGCGGGAGGCCCGCAGTTCTTC.

V usage is TRBV18 and J usage is TRBJ2-1; D ambiguous. The germline gives CDR1 KGHSH, CDR2 LQKENI. The CDR3 contains 15 residues. Trimming stripped 2 bases from V and 4 bases from J, with 12 bases between. Here the CDR3 reads CASSPMEQTYNEQFF. The CDR3 DNA is TGTGCCAGCTCACCAATGGAACAGACTTACAATGAGCAGTTCTTC.